This TCR beta chain was recovered during a study of vaccination and CD4 T cells after COVID-19. Across the study: Sampling that followed vaccination took place a median about 75 days after dose two, within a range of 14 to 241. Stimulation of cells relied on overlapping spike peptides derived from SARS-CoV-2, HCoV-NL63, HCoV-OC43 and HCoV-229E.

This CDR3 region has 15 residues. V shed 2 bases and J shed 3 bases, with 10 bases lying between them. Germline V gene data show CDR1 as SEHNR and CDR2 as FQNEAQ (reference sequence). With the Oncomine TCR Beta short-read assay, DNA from cultured CD4+ T cells was sequenced. After culture, CD4+ T cells served as the source for genomic DNA extraction. TCRdb processed the PCR reads anew with MiXCR; each CDR3 protein has one entry. Among roughly 22,000 distinct CDR3 sequences listed, around a third were seen once. Note on this clonotype: The antigen remains undetermined.

Noted treatment: roughly 10-day PBMC culture with coronavirus spike peptide pools or control peptides (ViraFEST assay). The sample taken for sequencing was cultured CD4+ T cells from blood. This sequence joins TRBV7-9 and TRBJ1-4; weak D call: TRBD1 (5 bases). The clonotype originates from a human donor with COVID-19. CDR3 DNA sequence: TGTGCCAGCAGCTTAACTATGGGGGCTAATGAAAAACTGTTTTTT. Its protein is CASSLTMGANEKLFF.